This T cell receptor (beta chain) came from a study of blood T cell repertoires in COVID-19. Overall study: Samples came from the United States, Italy and Spain, spanning acute and convalescent COVID-19.

The CDR3 runs to 17 residues. Unmatched junction bases numbered 7, after V lost 1 base and J lost 2 bases. Germline CDR1 and CDR2: SGHTA and FQGTGA. Sequencing was performed with immunoSEQ multiplex PCR; in TCRdb, only in-frame clones are kept and a portion is missing. The repertoire holds approximately 180,000 clones, with 89% as singletons. Sequenced: PBMCs or T cells enriched from blood (not recorded which). The chain is built from TRBV7-3 and TRBJ2-3; TRBD2 matches at 9 bases. The sequence came from a woman aged 35 to 49 with acute COVID-19. The CDR3: CASSLIGRGLATDTQYF. The CDR3 DNA is TGTGCCAGCAGCTTAATAGGCCGGGGACTAGCCACAGATACGCAGTATTTT.